Shown below are 30 T cell receptor beta chains from a single sample sequenced in a study of identical twins. A single record per CDR3 protein comes from TCRdb applying MiXCR to the 5' RACE reads. The table includes around 690,000 distinct CDR3 sequences, 21% detected once. This sample also belongs to another study, concerning T cells expressing NK-cell markers.

Sequenced sample: PBMCs. These receptors were taken from a woman aged 18-30 years in good health.

This clonotype was seen more than once but under ten times. CDR3 sequence: CASSADGGGWDTQYF. CDR3 coding DNA: TGTGCCAGCAGTGCCGACGGGGGAGGGTGGGATACGCAGTATTTT. The chain employs TRBV27 and TRBJ2-3; 7 bases map to TRBD2. The V gene end was trimmed by 5 bases and the J gene end by 6 bases; junction bases not matched to a gene: 11. CDR3 length equals 15 residues. Germline values: CDR1 MNHEY, CDR2 SMNVEV (reference sequence).

This clonotype came up a few times. A much larger clone differs from this one at a single base, so this may be a read error. The chain combines TRBV12-3 or TRBV12-4 with TRBJ1-2, with 7 bases identical to TRBD1. J was trimmed by 7 bases and V by 7 bases; bases with no gene match: 3. The CDR3 is 11 amino acids. The CDR3 loop is CASNYRGGYTF. The CDR3 DNA sequence: TGTGCCAGCAATTACAGGGGTGGCTACACCTTC.

This clonotype occurred a few times. This rearrangement joins TRBV20-1 to TRBJ2-5, with D tentatively TRBD1 or TRBD2 (5 bases each). The germline V and J ends were trimmed by 5 bases and 2 bases, with 12 bases remaining between them. CDR3 length: 13 amino acids. Germline CDR1 and CDR2: DFQATT and SNEGSKA (reference sequence). The CDR3: CSAGGGGQETQYF. The CDR3 coding sequence is TGCAGTGCTGGGGGTGGGGGTCAAGAGACCCAGTACTTC.

The rearrangement links TRBV11-1 to TRBJ2-6; TRBD1 aligns across 7 bases. V shed 4 bases and J 2 bases; nucleotides not matched to a gene: 2. The CDR3 spans 15 residues. Germline CDR1 is SGHAT and CDR2 is FQDESV (reference sequence). CDR3 loop: CASSSGQAGANVLTF. The CDR3 DNA sequence: TGTGCCAGCAGCTCCGGACAGGCTGGGGCCAACGTCCTGACTTTC.

This clonotype was detected only a few times. The rearrangement joins TRBV15 to TRBJ2-1; D gene ambiguous. V was cut by 5 bases and J by 4 bases, with 12 bases left in between. The CDR3 is made up of 14 amino acids. Per germline, CDR1 LNHNV and CDR2 YYDKDF (reference sequence). The CDR3 protein is CATSLVGSYNEQFF. The CDR3 nucleotides read TGTGCCACCAGCCTAGTAGGGTCATACAATGAGCAGTTCTTC.

This clonotype has at least ten counts. V gene TRBV20-1 combines with J gene TRBJ2-7, with 7 bases identical to TRBD2. Losses at the gene ends were 0 bases for V and 9 bases for J; bases not matched to a gene: 14. CDR3 size: 15 residues. Germline loops: CDR1 DFQATT, CDR2 SNEGSKA (reference sequence). DNA of the CDR3: TGCAGTGCTAGAGATCCGCTATCGGGAGGAGGCCCGCAGTACTTC. The encoded protein is CSARDPLSGGGPQYF.

Only a few counts were recorded for this clonotype. The chain couples TRBV12-3 or TRBV12-4 to TRBJ2-7, with D perhaps TRBD1 (6 bases). V lost 6 bases to trimming and J lost 4 bases, with 16 bases between them. The CDR3 length is 14 residues. The chain's CDR3 is CASSLQTGIYEQYF. CDR3 coding DNA: TGTGCCAGCAGCCTCCAGACAGGCATATACGAGCAGTACTTC.

This clonotype was seen ten or more times. The rearrangement uses TRBV20-1 and TRBJ2-3; D call uncertain. This CDR3 region has 13 residues. The V gene lost 4 bases and the J gene lost 0 bases, with 8 bases spanning the gap. Germline V gene lookup returns CDR1 DFQATT and CDR2 SNEGSKA (reference sequence). The CDR3 loop reads CSATETSTDTQYF. The CDR3 DNA is TGCAGTGCTACAGAGACGAGCACAGATACGCAGTATTTT.

The rearrangement uses TRBV12-3 or TRBV12-4 and TRBJ1-5; TRBD1 agrees at 8 bases. V gave up 5 bases and J gave up 3 bases; unmatched junction bases: 3. The CDR3 has 14 amino acids. The CDR3 DNA reads as TGTGCCAGCAGTGACCAGGGGGCCAATCAGCCCCAGCATTTT. As protein: CASSDQGANQPQHF.

The chain has TRBV5-5 and TRBJ2-1; D is ambiguous. V lost 1 base and J 4 bases, leaving 9 bases between the germline ends. The CDR3 totals 14 residues. From germline, CDR1 is SGHKS and CDR2 YYEKEE (reference sequence). The CDR3 region is CASSLTAAYNEQFF. CDR3 bases: TGTGCCAGCAGCTTGACTGCAGCTTACAATGAGCAGTTCTTC.

In its sample, this clonotype was seen a few times. The chain combines TRBV4-1 with TRBJ1-5, with TRBD1 matching 12 bases. Germline trimming cut 4 bases from V and 6 bases from J; bases unmatched to any gene: 4. Germline loops: CDR1 MGHRA, CDR2 YSYEKL. This CDR3 is built from 15 residues. In DNA, the CDR3 is TGCGCCAGCAGCCCCCGGGACAGGGGGCCTCAGCCCCAGCATTTT. Residues: CASSPRDRGPQPQHF.

About this clonotype: A junction boundary mismatches the germline segment, possibly from a read error. The V call is TRBV5-8, the J call TRBJ2-3, with TRBD1 identical over 11 bases. The CDR3 covers 15 residues. CDR1 and CDR2 (germline): SGHTS, YDEGEE. CDR3 in DNA: TGTGCCAGCAGCGGGGGACAGGGGGGACCTCGGACGCTGTATTTT. Protein: CASSGGQGGPRTLYF.

This clonotype has ten or more counts. The chain is built from TRBV29-1 and TRBJ2-1; no firm D call. With 0 bases removed from V and 8 bases from J, the gap between germline ends came to 2 bases. The CDR3 consists of 10 residues. Germline CDR1 is SQVTM and CDR2 is ANQGSEA. CDR3 sequence (DNA): TGCAGCGTTGAAGACTATGAGCAGTTCTTC. Its protein is CSVEDYEQFF.

In its sample, this clonotype was seen a few times. The V call is TRBV7-9, the J call TRBJ2-7; tentatively, D is TRBD1 (6 bases). CDR1 is SEHNR, CDR2 FQNEAQ, per germline (reference sequence). The CDR3 has 14 residues. The V end lost 5 bases, the J end lost 1 base, and 12 bases lay between the germline ends. The CDR3 DNA is TGTGCCAGCAGCCAGGGGACGGAATCCTACGAGCAGTACTTC. Translated: CASSQGTESYEQYF.

Written as DNA, the CDR3 is TGTGCCAGCAGTCCCGGACTAGCGGGAGTTCAGTACTTC. Translation: CASSPGLAGVQYF. The chain uses TRBV6-2 or TRBV6-3 and TRBJ2-7, with 13 bases identical to TRBD2. Germline CDR1 MNHEY, CDR2 SVGEGT. With 5 bases clipped from V and 10 bases from J, the junction kept 5 bases outside the gene matches. The CDR3 sequence is 13 residues long.

The chain employs TRBV6-5 and TRBJ2-1; TRBD2 matches at 14 bases. The ends lost 4 bases at V and 9 bases at J; junction bases unmatched: 5. This CDR3 comprises 15 residues. Germline CDR1 MNHEY, CDR2 SVGAGI. The CDR3 region has the DNA TGTGCCAGCAGTTGGGGGACTAGCGGGAGAGGTGAGCAGTTCTTC. Translation gives CASSWGTSGRGEQFF.

This clonotype was detected many times. This chain uses TRBV6-2 or TRBV6-3 with TRBJ2-7; tentative D call: TRBD2 (6 bases). The CDR3 has 15 residues. Germline-derived CDR1 and CDR2 are MNHEY and SVGEGT. The ends were cut back, 7 bases at V and 1 base at J, with 17 bases in the middle. In DNA form, the CDR3 reads TGTGCCAGCAATTATCCCGGGACTGGATCCTACGAGCAGTACTTC. Translated, it gives CASNYPGTGSYEQYF.

This clonotype has only a few counts. The chain combines TRBV5-1 with TRBJ2-7; D unclear. This CDR3 has 15 amino acids. The germline V gene encodes CDR1 SGHRS and CDR2 YFSETQ. V gave up 5 bases and J gave up 4 bases, with 19 bases separating them. The CDR3 DNA sequence: TGCGCCAGCAGTTTCCGGGTTTCCCTGGAGTACGAGCAGTACTTC. Encoded protein: CASSFRVSLEYEQYF.

The rearrangement links TRBV20-1 to TRBJ1-2, with TRBD1 matching over 10 bases. The CDR3 spans 14 residues. Trimming at V came to 6 bases and at J to 3 bases, leaving 7 bases not matched to a gene. Per germline, CDR1 DFQATT and CDR2 SNEGSKA (reference sequence). In DNA form, the CDR3 reads TGCAGTGCCCCTATGGGACAGGGGTACTATGGCTACACCTTC. Translation gives CSAPMGQGYYGYTF.

In this sample, this clonotype turned up a few times. J is TRBJ2-7 and V is TRBV10-1; 7 nucleotides match TRBD2. V lost 2 bases, J lost 6 bases, and 7 bases stayed unmatched. Germline V CDR1 and CDR2: WNHNN, SYGVQD (reference sequence). The length of the CDR3 is 14 residues. The CDR3 DNA reads TGCGCCAGCAGTGAGCTCGGCGGGGGAGGCGAGCAGTACTTC. Its protein product is CASSELGGGGEQYF.

The rearrangement links TRBV12-3 or TRBV12-4 to TRBJ2-1, with 8 bases that match TRBD2. The CDR3 is 17 residues long. V dropped 7 bases and J dropped 1; count of bases not matched to a gene: 12. As DNA, the CDR3 is TGTGCCAGCACCAAGGTAGCGGGGAGCAATTCCTACAATGAGCAGTTCTTC. Translated, it gives CASTKVAGSNSYNEQFF.

This clonotype was counted between two and nine times. The rearrangement links TRBV20-1 to TRBJ2-2; D not resolved. The CDR3 is 14 amino acids. V was pared by 0 bases and J by 3 bases, with 8 bases between. Per germline, CDR1 DFQATT and CDR2 SNEGSKA (reference sequence). CDR3 region: CSARDNSYTGELFF. The CDR3 nucleotides are TGCAGTGCTAGAGACAACAGTTACACCGGGGAGCTGTTTTTT.

V usage is TRBV9 and J usage is TRBJ2-1, with 9 bases that match TRBD2. Per germline, CDR1 SGDLS and CDR2 YYNGEE. Unmatched junction bases numbered 9, after V lost 4 bases and J lost 4 bases. The CDR3 runs 16 residues. The CDR3 nucleotides read TGTGCCAGCAGCCAGACGTCTAGCGGGACTTACAATGAGCAGTTCTTC. As protein: CASSQTSSGTYNEQFF.

This clonotype was detected ten times or more. The V call is TRBV7-6, the J call TRBJ2-5; D call uncertain. The CDR3 is 13 amino acids. The germline CDR1 and CDR2 sequences are SGHVS and FNYEAQ. V lost 5 bases and J lost 7, with 14 bases in between. The DNA for the CDR3 is TGTGCCAGCAGCCGTACTGGAGAATCGACCCAGTACTTC. This encodes CASSRTGESTQYF.

This clonotype has a count of ten or more. CDR3 sequence (DNA): TGTGCCAGCAGCCTAACCCTTTCCCCGGAAAAGACCCAGTACTTC. It encodes CASSLTLSPEKTQYF. This rearrangement joins TRBV7-2 to TRBJ2-5; D remains ambiguous. Per the germline V gene, CDR1 is SGHTA and CDR2 is FQGNSA. This CDR3 contains 15 residues. Trimming removed 5 bases from V and 6 bases from J, with 19 bases in between.

The chain couples TRBV10-2 to TRBJ2-1, with D perhaps TRBD2 (6 bases). Germline CDR1 is WSHSY and CDR2 is SAAADI. Trimming removed 0 bases at V and 12 bases at J, with 9 bases between. The CDR3 contains 12 residues. The CDR3 sequence: CASSESGGSQFF. For the CDR3, the DNA is TGCGCCAGCAGTGAGTCCGGGGGTTCGCAGTTCTTC.

CDR3 sequence (DNA): TGTGCCAGCAGTTTTGGTCCTAACTACGAGCAGTACTTC. It yields the protein CASSFGPNYEQYF. V usage is TRBV27 and J usage is TRBJ2-7; D not certain. V was clipped by 3 bases and J by 3 bases, with 9 bases between them. The CDR3 covers 13 residues. Germline assignment: CDR1 MNHEY and CDR2 SMNVEV (reference sequence).

The table lists this clonotype with a few counts. The J gene is TRBJ2-7, the V gene TRBV20-1; D is perhaps TRBD2 (6 bases). V was shortened by 5 bases and J by 4 bases, with 15 bases between the two germline ends. Per the germline V gene, CDR1 is DFQATT and CDR2 is SNEGSKA (reference sequence). This CDR3 spans 13 amino acids. CDR3 sequence: CSAHLGSIYEQYF. The CDR3 coding sequence is TGCAGTGCTCACCTCGGGAGCATTTACGAGCAGTACTTC.

This clonotype was picked up a small number of times. The J gene is TRBJ2-7, the V gene TRBV7-2; 10 bases fit TRBD2. Germline trimming cut 0 bases from V and 2 bases from J; bases unmatched to any gene: 4. This CDR3 spans 16 amino acids. Germline V gene lookup returns CDR1 SGHTA and CDR2 FQGNSA. As DNA, the CDR3 is TGTGCCAGCAGCTTAGCAGCGGGAGGGGGAGCCTACGAGCAGTACTTC. Protein product: CASSLAAGGGAYEQYF.

The V gene is TRBV12-5, the J gene TRBJ1-2, with D maybe TRBD1 (5 bases). The V gene lost 2 bases and the J gene lost 8 bases, with 21 bases spanning the gap. The CDR3 consists of 16 residues. Germline CDR1 and CDR2: LGHNT and FRNRAP. The CDR3 region is CASGLPVVGGIYGYTF. In DNA form, the CDR3 reads TGTGCTAGTGGTTTGCCTGTCGTGGGGGGGATTTACGGCTACACCTTC.